This T cell receptor beta chain was sequenced in a study of blood T cell repertoires in COVID-19. Study-wide context: PBMCs, B-cell-depleted T cells, or T cells provided the cDNA or gDNA that made up the material.

Original processing notes: Amplifying reference gene primers gave estimates of nucleated cell counts. The data were produced by immunoSEQ multiplex PCR, yet TCRdb's version contains in-frame clones alone and is incomplete. The V and J calls and clone size are taken from that table; D and trimming were inferred from the DNA. This table has hundreds of thousands of clones, more than 85% appearing once. The sequence came from a man aged 35 to 55 who had recovered from COVID-19. Sequencing was performed on PBMCs or T cells enriched from blood (not recorded which).

The CDR3 protein is CASSYDEATNTGELFF. The DNA of the CDR3 is TGTGCCAGCAGTTACGATGAGGCCACGAACACCGGGGAGCTGTTTTTT. The chain recombines TRBV6-5 with TRBJ2-2, with no clear D. The CDR3 sequence is 16 residues long. The V and J ends lost 2 bases and 0 bases respectively, with 10 bases between them. CDR1 MNHEY and CDR2 SVGAGI come from the germline V gene.